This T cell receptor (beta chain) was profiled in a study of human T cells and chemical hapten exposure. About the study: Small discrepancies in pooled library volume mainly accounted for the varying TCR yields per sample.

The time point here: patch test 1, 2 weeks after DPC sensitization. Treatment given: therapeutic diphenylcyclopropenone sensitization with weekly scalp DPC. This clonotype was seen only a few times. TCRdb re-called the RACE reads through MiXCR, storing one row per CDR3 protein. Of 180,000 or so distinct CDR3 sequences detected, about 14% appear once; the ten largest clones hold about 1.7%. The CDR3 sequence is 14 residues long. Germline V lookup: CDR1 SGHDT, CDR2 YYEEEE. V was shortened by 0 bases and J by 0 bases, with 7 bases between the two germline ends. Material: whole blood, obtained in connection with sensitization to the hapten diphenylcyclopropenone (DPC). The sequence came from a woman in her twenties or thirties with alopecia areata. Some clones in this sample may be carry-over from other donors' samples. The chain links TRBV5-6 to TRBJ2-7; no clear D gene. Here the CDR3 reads CASSLATDSYEQYF. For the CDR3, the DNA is TGTGCCAGCAGCTTGGCCACAGACTCCTACGAGCAGTACTTC.